This TCR beta chain is drawn from a study of T cells after yellow fever vaccination. Template switching by 5'RACE produced TCR cDNA, adding a universal primer site and UMIs. TCRdb reanalysed the 5' RACE reads using MiXCR and keeps one entry per CDR3 protein. The sample lists around 250,000 distinct CDR3 sequences, 6.9% seen once, with roughly 0.86% in the top ten. The CDR3 has 13 residues. Germline V gene data show CDR1 as SNHLY and CDR2 as FYNNEI. V lost 4 bases to trimming and J lost 8 bases; unmatched junction nucleotides: 4. This clonotype was seen more than once but under ten times. Sample: CD4+ T cells sorted from PBMCs, taken 15 days after the yellow fever booster vaccination. This sequence joins TRBV2 and TRBJ1-2; 10 bases agree with TRBD1. The sequence was obtained from a man aged 25-45 years who received the YFV17D yellow fever vaccine. The CDR3 nucleotides are TGTGCCAGCAGTGGACAGGGGGCCCAAGGCTACACCTTC. Translated: CASSGQGAQGYTF.